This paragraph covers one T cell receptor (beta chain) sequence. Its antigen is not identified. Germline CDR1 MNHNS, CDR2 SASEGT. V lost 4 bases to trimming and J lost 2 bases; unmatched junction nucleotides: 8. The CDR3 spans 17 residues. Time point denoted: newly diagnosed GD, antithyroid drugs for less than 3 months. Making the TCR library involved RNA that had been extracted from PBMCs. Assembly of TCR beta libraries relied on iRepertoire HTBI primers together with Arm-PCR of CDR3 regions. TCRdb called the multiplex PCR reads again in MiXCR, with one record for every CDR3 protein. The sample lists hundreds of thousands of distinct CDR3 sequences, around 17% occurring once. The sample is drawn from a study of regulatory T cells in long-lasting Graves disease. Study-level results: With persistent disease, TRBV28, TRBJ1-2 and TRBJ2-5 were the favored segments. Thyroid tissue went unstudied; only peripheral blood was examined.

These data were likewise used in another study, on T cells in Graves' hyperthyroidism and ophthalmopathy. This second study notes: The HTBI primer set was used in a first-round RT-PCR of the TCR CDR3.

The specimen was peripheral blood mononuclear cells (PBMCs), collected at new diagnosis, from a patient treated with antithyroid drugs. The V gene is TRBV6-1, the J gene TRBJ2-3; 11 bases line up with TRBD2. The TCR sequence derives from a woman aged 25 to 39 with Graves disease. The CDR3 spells CASSVPGLAVNTDTQYF. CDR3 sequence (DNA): TGTGCCAGCAGTGTCCCGGGACTAGCGGTTAACACAGATACGCAGTATTTT.